The 23 T cell receptor beta chains reported below all come from one sample, sequenced in a study of OX40 agonist ivuxolimab in advanced cancers. The repertoire was sequenced with immunoSEQ multiplex PCR; TCRdb's copy has only in-frame clones and lacks some. Of thousands of clones in the sample, 66% were seen once. This material consisted of CD4+ or CD8+ T cells sorted from blood, taken in a trial of the OX40 agonist ivuxolimab. The source is an adult with an advanced solid tumor such as melanoma, head and neck, liver or kidney cancer.

This chain joins TRBV27 and TRBJ2-7; the D gene could be TRBD1 or TRBD2 (5 bases each). The CDR3 is 14 residues long. Germline lookup yields CDR1 MNHEY and CDR2 SMNVEV (reference sequence). V lost 0 bases, J lost 5 bases, and 11 bases lay in between. CDR3 residues: CASSLSRGENEQYF. The CDR3 nucleotides are TGTGCCAGCAGTTTATCGAGGGGAGAGAACGAGCAGTACTTC.

The chain has TRBV11-1 and TRBJ1-3; possible D gene TRBD1, 6 bases. The CDR3 length is 17 residues. Germline-derived CDR1 and CDR2 are SGHAT and FQDESV (reference sequence). V lost 1 base, J lost 6 bases, and 19 bases lay in between. The CDR3, as DNA: TGTGCCAGCAGCTTAGAACTTGGCCAGGGGCCGATAAACACCATATATTTT. This codes for CASSLELGQGPINTIYF.

The chain joins TRBV11-3 to TRBJ2-2, with 8 bases aligning to TRBD2. CDR1 is SGHNT and CDR2 is YENEEA in the germline V gene. The V gene end was trimmed by 4 bases and the J gene end by 7 bases; junction bases not matched to a gene: 11. There are 16 residues in the CDR3. The CDR3 is CASSSLGAGGIGELFF. DNA for the CDR3: TGTGCCAGCAGCTCCCTTGGCGCGGGAGGCATCGGGGAGCTGTTTTTT.

The V gene is TRBV27, the J gene TRBJ2-5; TRBD1 aligns across 7 bases. The ends lost 7 bases at V and 4 bases at J; junction bases unmatched: 6. This CDR3 comprises 13 residues. The germline V gene encodes CDR1 MNHEY and CDR2 SMNVEV (reference sequence). CDR3 DNA: TGTGCCAGCATTGACAGGGTGGGAGAGACCCAGTACTTC. Its translation: CASIDRVGETQYF.

This sequence joins TRBV28 and TRBJ2-1; 9 bases map to TRBD2. V lost 3 bases and J lost 4; bases outside the gene matches: 1. This CDR3 has 14 amino acids. Germline CDR1 reads MDHEN; CDR2 reads SYDVKM. The CDR3 reads CASSLTSGYNEQFF. In DNA, the CDR3 is TGTGCCAGCAGTTTGACTAGCGGTTACAATGAGCAGTTCTTC.

The V gene is TRBV5-1, the J gene TRBJ1-2; TRBD1 matches 7 bases. CDR1 and CDR2 (germline): SGHRS, YFSETQ. The CDR3 length is 14 residues. V shed 4 bases and J 3 bases; nucleotides not matched to a gene: 6. This chain's CDR3 is CASSPTTGDYGYTF. In DNA form, the CDR3 reads TGCGCCAGCAGCCCGACTACAGGGGACTATGGCTACACCTTC.

The chain has TRBV2 and TRBJ2-4; D may match TRBD1 or TRBD2 (5 bases each). This CDR3 comprises 14 residues. Germline V gene data show CDR1 as SNHLY and CDR2 as FYNNEI. V lost 6 bases and J 6 bases, leaving 15 bases between the germline ends. The CDR3 spells CASRWRGGGNIQYF. In DNA form, the CDR3 reads TGTGCCAGCAGATGGCGCGGTGGGGGAAACATTCAGTACTTC. The complete variable domain, with remaining parts taken from reference TRBV2 and TRBJ2-4, reads EPEVTQTPSHQVTQMGQEVILRCVPISNHLYFYWYRQILGQKVEFLVSFYNNEISEKSEIFDDQFSVERPDGSNFTLKIRSTKLEDSAMYFCASRWRGGGNIQYFGAGTRLSVL.

This clone showed up just a few times. The rearrangement links TRBV20-1 to TRBJ2-3; tentatively, D is TRBD2 (5 bases). Trimming stripped 6 bases from V and 4 bases from J, with 5 bases between. The V gene's germline CDR1 is DFQATT and CDR2 SNEGSKA (reference sequence). The CDR3 sequence is 10 residues long. The chain's CDR3 is CSALADTQYF. CDR3 sequence (DNA): TGCAGTGCACTAGCAGATACGCAGTATTTT.

This clone was picked up a small number of times. The chain's CDR3 is CASSFGSSLGDYGYTF. CDR3 DNA: TGTGCCAGCAGCTTTGGATCAAGTTTAGGGGACTATGGCTACACCTTC. The chain uses TRBV5-6 and TRBJ1-2, with D possibly matching TRBD1 (5 bases). The V end was cut by 2 bases, the J end by 3 bases, with 17 bases between. Germline V gives CDR1 SGHDT, CDR2 YYEEEE. The CDR3 is 16 amino acids. The full variable domain, completed using reference TRBV5-6 and TRBJ1-2, is DAGVTQSPTHLIKTRGQQVTLRCSPKSGHDTVSWYQQALGQGPQFIFQYYEEEERQRGNFPDRFSGHQFPNYSSELNVNALLLGDSALYLCASSFGSSLGDYGYTFGSGTRLTVV.

Sample share makes this clone large. The V call is TRBV4-2, the J call TRBJ2-7, with 10 bases fitting TRBD1. The V and J ends lost 1 base and 0 bases, in that order; junction bases with no gene match: 0. CDR3 length: 15 residues. Germline V gene sequence: CDR1 LGHNA, CDR2 YNFKEQ. CDR3 loop: CASSQGTGGSYEQYF. Written as DNA, the CDR3 is TGTGCCAGCAGCCAAGGGACAGGGGGCTCCTACGAGCAGTACTTC.

J is TRBJ2-7 and V is TRBV6-5, with 13 positions matching TRBD2. This CDR3 spans 16 amino acids. The germline gives CDR1 MNHEY, CDR2 SVGAGI. V shed 2 bases and J 4 bases; nucleotides not matched to a gene: 5. CDR3 DNA: TGTGCCAGCAGTTACACCGGGACTAGCGGGATATACGAGCAGTACTTC. Its translation is CASSYTGTSGIYEQYF.

J is TRBJ2-5 and V is TRBV15, with 7 bases matching TRBD2. Looked up from germline, CDR1 is LNHNV and CDR2 is YYDKDF (reference sequence). The CDR3 loop spans 15 amino acids. Trimming cost V 0 bases and J 5 bases; bases outside gene matches: 6. Here the CDR3 reads CATSREGGGFETQYF. CDR3 sequence (DNA): TGTGCCACCAGCAGAGAGGGGGGAGGGTTTGAGACCCAGTACTTC.

The chain joins TRBV11-2 to TRBJ2-7; D is perhaps TRBD2 (7 bases). V was trimmed by 1 base and J by 1 base, leaving 17 bases between them. The CDR3 extends over 17 amino acids. Germline V gives CDR1 SGHAT, CDR2 FQNNGV. The CDR3 DNA sequence: TGTGCCAGCAGCTTAGCCCCACTACAGGGAGGGTCCTACGAGCAGTACTTC. Its protein product is CASSLAPLQGGSYEQYF.

A single count supports this clone. V and J are TRBV14 and TRBJ2-2; D may be TRBD1 or TRBD2 (6 bases each). With 0 bases removed from V and 4 bases from J, the gap between germline ends came to 21 bases. The CDR3 is 19 amino acids. Germline lookup yields CDR1 SGHDN and CDR2 FVKESK. The CDR3 loop reads CASSQDRPYTGAFTGELFF. In nucleotides, the CDR3 is TGTGCCAGCAGCCAAGATAGACCTTATACGGGGGCCTTCACCGGGGAGCTGTTTTTT.

The chain recombines TRBV9 with TRBJ2-4; 10 bases agree with TRBD1. V was pared by 3 bases and J by 1 base, with 1 base of the junction left unmatched. Germline V gene data show CDR1 as SGDLS and CDR2 as YYNGEE. This CDR3 is 15 amino acids long. DNA for the CDR3: TGTGCCAGCAGCGGGGACAGGGGTGCCAAAAACATTCAGTACTTC. Protein sequence: CASSGDRGAKNIQYF.

V and J are TRBV15 and TRBJ2-1; the D is unclear. CDR1 is LNHNV, CDR2 YYDKDF, per germline (reference sequence). CDR3 length equals 17 residues. Trimming left V 1 base short and J 2 bases short, with 15 bases between. The CDR3 coding sequence is TGTGCCACCAGCAGAGCACCGCACTACACGACCTACAATGAGCAGTTCTTC. Protein sequence: CATSRAPHYTTYNEQFF.

This clone has only a few counts. The rearrangement uses TRBV7-2 and TRBJ1-1; D not certain. Per germline, CDR1 SGHTA and CDR2 FQGNSA. The germline V and J ends were trimmed by 5 bases and 11 bases, with 18 bases remaining between them. The CDR3 runs to 13 residues. The CDR3 DNA sequence: TGTGCCAGCAGCCCTCTTACGTGGCTGGGGGCTTTCTTT. Protein sequence: CASSPLTWLGAFF.

The V and J genes are TRBV28 and TRBJ1-1; D is unresolved. CDR3 length equals 13 residues. Trimming stripped 5 bases from V and 1 base from J, with 8 bases between. The germline gives CDR1 MDHEN, CDR2 SYDVKM. The CDR3 nucleotides read TGTGCCAGCAGTATCCGGGGGAACACTGAAGCTTTCTTT. Translation gives CASSIRGNTEAFF.

The V and J genes are TRBV30 and TRBJ2-2, with D unclear. The V end lost 4 bases, the J end lost 7 bases, and 16 bases lay between the germline ends. Germline CDR1 is GTSNPN and CDR2 is SVGIG (reference sequence). There are 14 residues in the CDR3. This CDR3 is CAWTESVRSGELFF. CDR3 nucleotides: TGTGCCTGGACAGAGTCAGTACGGAGCGGGGAGCTGTTTTTT.

This clone was counted between two and nine times. The rearrangement uses TRBV19 and TRBJ1-2; the D gene is possibly TRBD1 (5 bases). The CDR3 totals 15 residues. The V and J ends lost 7 bases and 2 bases respectively, with 17 bases between them. CDR1 and CDR2 from the germline V gene are LNHDA and SQIVND (reference sequence). The CDR3 DNA sequence: TGTGCCAGTACCCCTTATGGGGACTTCAACTATGGCTACACCTTC. Residues: CASTPYGDFNYGYTF.

CDR3 nucleotide sequence: TGTGCCAGCAGTGAAGCGAGCGTGGGGGCCTACGAGCAGTACTTC. It translates to CASSEASVGAYEQYF. V gene TRBV6-1 combines with J gene TRBJ2-7, with D perhaps being TRBD1 or TRBD2 (5 bases each). Germline V gene sequence: CDR1 MNHNS, CDR2 SASEGT. V lost 0 bases and J 2 bases, leaving 11 bases between the germline ends. CDR3 length: 15 amino acids.

V is TRBV20-1 and J is TRBJ2-7; D unclear. The V end was cut by 2 bases, the J end by 5 bases, with 4 bases between. CDR1 is DFQATT and CDR2 is SNEGSKA in the germline V gene (reference sequence). The CDR3 sequence is 10 residues long. The CDR3 DNA reads as TGCAGTGCTAGAACCCACGAGCAGTACTTC. Translating gives CSARTHEQYF.

This chain connects TRBV11-3 to TRBJ2-1, with 9 bases lining up with TRBD1. The length of the CDR3 is 16 residues. From germline, CDR1 is SGHNT and CDR2 YENEEA. V was clipped by 5 bases and J by 9 bases; unmatched bases: 14. CDR3: CASSRDRAFPGGEQFF. CDR3 nucleotide sequence: TGTGCCAGCAGCCGGGACAGGGCCTTTCCAGGCGGTGAGCAGTTCTTC.